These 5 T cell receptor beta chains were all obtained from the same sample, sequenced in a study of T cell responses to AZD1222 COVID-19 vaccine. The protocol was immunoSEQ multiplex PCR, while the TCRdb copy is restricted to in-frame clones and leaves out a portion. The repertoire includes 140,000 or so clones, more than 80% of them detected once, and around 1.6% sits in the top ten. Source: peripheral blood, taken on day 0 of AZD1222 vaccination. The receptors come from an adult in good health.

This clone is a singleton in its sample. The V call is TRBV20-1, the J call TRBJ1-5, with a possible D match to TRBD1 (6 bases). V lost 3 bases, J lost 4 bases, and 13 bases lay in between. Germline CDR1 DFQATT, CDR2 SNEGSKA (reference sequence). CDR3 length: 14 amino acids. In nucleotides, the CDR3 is TGCAGTGCTAGTTACAGGGCGGAAAATCAGCCCCAGCATTTT. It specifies CSASYRAENQPQHF.

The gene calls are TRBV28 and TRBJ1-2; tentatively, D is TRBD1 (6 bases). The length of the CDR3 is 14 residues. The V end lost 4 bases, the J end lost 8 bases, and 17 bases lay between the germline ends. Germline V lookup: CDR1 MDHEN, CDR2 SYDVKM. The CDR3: CASSSKLQGYGYTF. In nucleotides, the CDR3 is TGTGCCAGCAGTTCGAAGTTACAGGGCTACGGCTACACCTTC.

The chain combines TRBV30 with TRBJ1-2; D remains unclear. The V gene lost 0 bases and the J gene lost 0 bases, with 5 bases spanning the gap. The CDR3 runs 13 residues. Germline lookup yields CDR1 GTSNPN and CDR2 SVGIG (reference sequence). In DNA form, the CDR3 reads TGTGCCTGGAGTGTCGTCGCTAACTATGGCTACACCTTC. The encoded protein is CAWSVVANYGYTF.

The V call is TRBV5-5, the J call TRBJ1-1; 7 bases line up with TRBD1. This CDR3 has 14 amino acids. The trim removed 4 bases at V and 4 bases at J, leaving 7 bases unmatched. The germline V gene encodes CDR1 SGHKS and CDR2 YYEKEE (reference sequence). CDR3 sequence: CASSSKTGVTEAFF. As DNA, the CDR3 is TGTGCCAGCAGCAGTAAAACAGGGGTCACTGAAGCTTTCTTT.

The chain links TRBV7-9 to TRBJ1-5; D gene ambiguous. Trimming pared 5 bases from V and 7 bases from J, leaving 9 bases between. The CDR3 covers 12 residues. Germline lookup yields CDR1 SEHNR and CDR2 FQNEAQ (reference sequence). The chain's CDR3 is CASSLGWQPQHF. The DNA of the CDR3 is TGTGCCAGCAGCCTCGGGTGGCAGCCCCAGCATTTT.